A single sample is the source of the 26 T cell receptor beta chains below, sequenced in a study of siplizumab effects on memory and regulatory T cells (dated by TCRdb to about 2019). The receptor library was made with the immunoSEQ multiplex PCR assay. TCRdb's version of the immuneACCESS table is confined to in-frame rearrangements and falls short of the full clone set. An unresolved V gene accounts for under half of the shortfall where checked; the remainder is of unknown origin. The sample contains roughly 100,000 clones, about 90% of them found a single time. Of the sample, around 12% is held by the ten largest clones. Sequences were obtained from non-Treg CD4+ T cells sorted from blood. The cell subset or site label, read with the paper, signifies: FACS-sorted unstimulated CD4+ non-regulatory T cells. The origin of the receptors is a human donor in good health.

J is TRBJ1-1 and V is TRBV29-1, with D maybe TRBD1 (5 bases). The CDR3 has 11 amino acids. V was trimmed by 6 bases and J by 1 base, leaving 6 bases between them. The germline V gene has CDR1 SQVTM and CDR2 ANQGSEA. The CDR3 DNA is TGCAGCGTGGGGCAGAACACTGAAGCTTTCTTT. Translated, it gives CSVGQNTEAFF.

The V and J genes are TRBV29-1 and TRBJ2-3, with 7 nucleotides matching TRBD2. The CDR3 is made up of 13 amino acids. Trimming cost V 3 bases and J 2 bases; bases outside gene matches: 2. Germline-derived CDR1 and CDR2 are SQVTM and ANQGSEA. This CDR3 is CSVESGITDTQYF. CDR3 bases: TGCAGCGTTGAGAGCGGGATCACAGATACGCAGTATTTT.

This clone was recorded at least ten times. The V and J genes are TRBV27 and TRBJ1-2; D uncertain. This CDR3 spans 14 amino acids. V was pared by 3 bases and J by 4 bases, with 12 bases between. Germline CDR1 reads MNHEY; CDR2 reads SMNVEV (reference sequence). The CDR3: CASSFTALSYGYTF. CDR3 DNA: TGTGCCAGCAGTTTCACGGCGCTCAGCTATGGCTACACCTTC.

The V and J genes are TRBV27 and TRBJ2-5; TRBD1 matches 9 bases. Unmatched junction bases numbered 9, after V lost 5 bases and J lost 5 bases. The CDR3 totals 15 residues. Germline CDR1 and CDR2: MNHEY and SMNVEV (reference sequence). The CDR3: CASSPRQGVGETQYF. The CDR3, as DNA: TGTGCCAGCAGTCCGCGACAGGGGGTAGGGGAGACCCAGTACTTC.

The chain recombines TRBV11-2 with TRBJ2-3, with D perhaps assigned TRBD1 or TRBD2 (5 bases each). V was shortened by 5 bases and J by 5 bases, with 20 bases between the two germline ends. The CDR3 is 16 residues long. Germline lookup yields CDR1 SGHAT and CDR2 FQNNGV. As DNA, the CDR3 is TGTGCCAGCAGCGCTTACGCTTCAGGGACCGGAGATACGCAGTATTTT. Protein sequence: CASSAYASGTGDTQYF. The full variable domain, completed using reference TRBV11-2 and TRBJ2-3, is EAGVAQSPRYKIIEKRQSVAFWCNPISGHATLYWYQQILGQGPKLLIQFQNNGVVDDSQLPKDRFSAERLKGVDSTLKIQPAKLEDSAVYLCASSAYASGTGDTQYFGPGTRLTVL.

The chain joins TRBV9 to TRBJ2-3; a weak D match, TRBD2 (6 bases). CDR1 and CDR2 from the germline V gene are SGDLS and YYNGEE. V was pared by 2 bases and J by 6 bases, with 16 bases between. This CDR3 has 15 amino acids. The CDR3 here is CASSVSAGRRDTQYF. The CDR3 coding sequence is TGTGCCAGCAGCGTGTCCGCAGGGAGGCGGGATACGCAGTATTTT.

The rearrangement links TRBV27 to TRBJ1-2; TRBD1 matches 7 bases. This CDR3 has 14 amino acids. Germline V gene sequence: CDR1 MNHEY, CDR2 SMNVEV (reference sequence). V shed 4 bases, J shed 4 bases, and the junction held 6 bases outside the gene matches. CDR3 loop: CASSSQTGFYGYTF. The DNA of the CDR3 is TGTGCCAGCAGTTCGCAGACAGGGTTCTATGGCTACACCTTC.

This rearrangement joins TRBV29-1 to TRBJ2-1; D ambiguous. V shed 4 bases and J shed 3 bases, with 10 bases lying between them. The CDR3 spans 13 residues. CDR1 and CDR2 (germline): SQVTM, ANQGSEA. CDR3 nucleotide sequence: TGCAGCGTTGTTTACTACCTCTACAATGAGCAGTTCTTC. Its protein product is CSVVYYLYNEQFF.

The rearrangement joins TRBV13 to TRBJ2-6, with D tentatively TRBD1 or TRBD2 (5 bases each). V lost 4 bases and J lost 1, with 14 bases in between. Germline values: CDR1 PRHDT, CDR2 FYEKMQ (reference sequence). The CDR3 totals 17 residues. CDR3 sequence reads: CASSSGRSWSGANVLTF. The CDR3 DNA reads TGTGCCAGCAGCTCGGGACGGTCTTGGTCTGGGGCCAACGTCCTGACTTTC.

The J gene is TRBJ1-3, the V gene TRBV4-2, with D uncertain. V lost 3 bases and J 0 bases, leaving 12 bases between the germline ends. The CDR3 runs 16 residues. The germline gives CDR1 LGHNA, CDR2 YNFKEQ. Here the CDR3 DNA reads TGTGCCAGCAGCCAGCCTAGGGCGAGCTCTGGAAACACCATATATTTT. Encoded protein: CASSQPRASSGNTIYF.

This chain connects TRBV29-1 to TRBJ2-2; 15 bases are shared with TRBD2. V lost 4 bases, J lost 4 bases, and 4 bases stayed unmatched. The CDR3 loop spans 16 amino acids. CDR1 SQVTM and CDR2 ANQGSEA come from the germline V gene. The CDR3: CSVVGLAGGGTGELFF. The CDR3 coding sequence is TGCAGCGTTGTCGGACTAGCGGGAGGGGGCACCGGGGAGCTGTTTTTT.

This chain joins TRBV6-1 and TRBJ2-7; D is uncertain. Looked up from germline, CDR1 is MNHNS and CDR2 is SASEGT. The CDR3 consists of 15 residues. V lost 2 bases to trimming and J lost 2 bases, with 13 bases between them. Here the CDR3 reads CASSESLGPTYEQYF. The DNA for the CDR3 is TGTGCCAGCAGTGAAAGTTTAGGGCCTACCTACGAGCAGTACTTC.

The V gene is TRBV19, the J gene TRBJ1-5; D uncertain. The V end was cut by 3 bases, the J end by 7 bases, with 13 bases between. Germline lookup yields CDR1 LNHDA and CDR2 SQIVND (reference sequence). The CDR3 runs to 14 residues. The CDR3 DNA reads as TGTGCCAGTAGTATTGCAGGTGGGCGACAGCCCCAGCATTTT. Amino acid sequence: CASSIAGGRQPQHF.

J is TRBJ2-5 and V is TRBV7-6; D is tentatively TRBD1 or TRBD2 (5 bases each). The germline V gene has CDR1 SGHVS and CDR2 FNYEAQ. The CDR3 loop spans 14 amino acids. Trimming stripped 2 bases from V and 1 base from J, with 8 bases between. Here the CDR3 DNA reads TGTGCCAGCAGCTTATCTGGGACCCAAGAGACCCAGTACTTC. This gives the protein CASSLSGTQETQYF.

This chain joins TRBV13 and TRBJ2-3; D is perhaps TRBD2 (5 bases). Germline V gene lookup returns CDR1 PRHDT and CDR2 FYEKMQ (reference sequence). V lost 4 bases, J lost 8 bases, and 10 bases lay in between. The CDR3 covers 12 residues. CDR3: CASSSGMGTQYF. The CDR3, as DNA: TGTGCCAGCAGCTCGGGAATGGGTACGCAGTATTTT.

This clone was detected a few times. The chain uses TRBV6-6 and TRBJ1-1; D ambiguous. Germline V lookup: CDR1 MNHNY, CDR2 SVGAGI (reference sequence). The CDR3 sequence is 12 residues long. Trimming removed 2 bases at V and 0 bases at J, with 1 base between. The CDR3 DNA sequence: TGTGCCAGCAGTTACCTGAACACTGAAGCTTTCTTT. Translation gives CASSYLNTEAFF.

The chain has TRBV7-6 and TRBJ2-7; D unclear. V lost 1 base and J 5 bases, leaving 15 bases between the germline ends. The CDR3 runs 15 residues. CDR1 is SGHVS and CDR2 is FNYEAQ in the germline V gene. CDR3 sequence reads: CASSLDGGERNEQYF. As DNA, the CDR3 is TGTGCCAGCAGCTTAGATGGTGGAGAGCGTAACGAGCAGTACTTC.

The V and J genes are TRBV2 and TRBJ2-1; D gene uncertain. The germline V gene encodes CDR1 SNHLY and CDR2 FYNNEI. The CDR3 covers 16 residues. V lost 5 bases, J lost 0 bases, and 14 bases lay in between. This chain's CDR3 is CASSSVSPSSYNEQFF. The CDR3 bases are TGTGCCAGCAGTTCCGTATCCCCGAGCTCCTACAATGAGCAGTTCTTC.

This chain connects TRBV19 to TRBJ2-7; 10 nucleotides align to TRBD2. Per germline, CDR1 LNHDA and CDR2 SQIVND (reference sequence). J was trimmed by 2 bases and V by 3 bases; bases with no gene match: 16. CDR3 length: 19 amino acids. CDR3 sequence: CASSIQAPGGLAGAYEQYF. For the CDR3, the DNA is TGTGCCAGTAGTATCCAAGCCCCAGGCGGGCTAGCGGGAGCCTACGAGCAGTACTTC.

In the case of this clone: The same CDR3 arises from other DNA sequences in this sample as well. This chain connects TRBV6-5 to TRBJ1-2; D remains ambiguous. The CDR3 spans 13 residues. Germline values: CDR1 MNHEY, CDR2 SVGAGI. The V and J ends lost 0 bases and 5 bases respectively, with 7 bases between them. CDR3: CASSYSRGYGYTF. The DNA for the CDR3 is TGTGCCAGCAGTTACTCTCGGGGTTATGGCTACACCTTC.

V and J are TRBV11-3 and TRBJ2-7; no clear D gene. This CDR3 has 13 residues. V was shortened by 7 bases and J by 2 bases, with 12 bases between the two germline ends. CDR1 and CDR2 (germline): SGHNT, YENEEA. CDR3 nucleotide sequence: TGTGCCAGCACCGCTTTGGGTACCTACGAGCAGTACTTC. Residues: CASTALGTYEQYF. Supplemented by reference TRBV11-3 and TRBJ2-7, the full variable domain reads EAGVVQSPRYKIIEKKQPVAFWCNPISGHNTLYWYLQNLGQGPELLIRYENEEAVDDSQLPKDRFSAERLKGVDSTLKIQPAELGDSAVYLCASTALGTYEQYFGPGTRLTVT.

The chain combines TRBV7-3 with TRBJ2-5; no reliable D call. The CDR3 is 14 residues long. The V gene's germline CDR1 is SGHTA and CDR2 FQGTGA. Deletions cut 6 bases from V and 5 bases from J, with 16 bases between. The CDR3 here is CASSWAANGETQYF. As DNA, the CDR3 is TGTGCCAGCAGTTGGGCGGCAAATGGGGAGACCCAGTACTTC.

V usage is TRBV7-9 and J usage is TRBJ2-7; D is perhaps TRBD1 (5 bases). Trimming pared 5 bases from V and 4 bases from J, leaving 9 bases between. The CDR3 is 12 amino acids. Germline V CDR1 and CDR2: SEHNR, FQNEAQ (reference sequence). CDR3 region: CASSPPGYEQYF. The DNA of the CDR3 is TGTGCCAGCAGCCCCCCAGGGTACGAGCAGTACTTC.

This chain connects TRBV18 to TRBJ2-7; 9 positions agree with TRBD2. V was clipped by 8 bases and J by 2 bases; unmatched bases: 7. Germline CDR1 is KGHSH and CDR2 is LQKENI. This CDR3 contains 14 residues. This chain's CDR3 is CASAPTSGAYEQYF. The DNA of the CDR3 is TGTGCCAGCGCCCCGACTAGCGGAGCCTACGAGCAGTACTTC.

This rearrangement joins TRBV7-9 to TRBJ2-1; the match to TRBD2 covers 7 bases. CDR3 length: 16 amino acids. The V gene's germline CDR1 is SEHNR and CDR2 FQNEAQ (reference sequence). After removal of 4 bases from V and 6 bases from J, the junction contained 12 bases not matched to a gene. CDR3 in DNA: TGTGCCAGCAGCTCCCCCACTAGCGCCCTACTCAATGAGCAGTTCTTC. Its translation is CASSSPTSALLNEQFF.

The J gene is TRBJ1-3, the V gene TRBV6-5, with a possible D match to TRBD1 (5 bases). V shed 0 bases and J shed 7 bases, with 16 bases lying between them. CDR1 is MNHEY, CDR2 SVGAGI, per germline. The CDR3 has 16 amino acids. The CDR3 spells CASSYSRGGAWNTIYF. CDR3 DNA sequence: TGTGCCAGCAGTTACTCGAGGGGTGGTGCCTGGAACACCATATATTTT.